This entry lists 17 T cell receptor beta chains sequenced from one sample in a study of T cell changes during pregnancy in multiple sclerosis. Sequencing used immunoSEQ multiplex PCR; TCRdb keeps in-frame clones, though not all of them. This sample has approximately 94,000 clones, with approximately 90% found just once. The sample in question was peripheral blood, obtained after pregnancy. The receptors come from a female donor with multiple sclerosis, enrolled in a pregnancy study.

This clone appeared once. This chain connects TRBV5-1 to TRBJ1-1, with 7 bases identical to TRBD1. In germline, CDR1 is SGHRS, CDR2 YFSETQ. The V gene end was trimmed by 4 bases and the J gene end by 4 bases; junction bases not matched to a gene: 10. The CDR3 is made up of 15 amino acids. The chain's CDR3 is CASSPGGGRGTEAFF. CDR3 nucleotides: TGCGCCAGCAGCCCGGGAGGGGGCAGGGGCACTGAAGCTTTCTTT.

The V and J genes are TRBV27 and TRBJ1-3, with 12 nucleotides matching TRBD1. There are 15 residues in the CDR3. Looked up from germline, CDR1 is MNHEY and CDR2 is SMNVEV (reference sequence). V was pared by 4 bases and J by 8 bases, with 6 bases of the junction left unmatched. CDR3 DNA sequence: TGTGCCAGCAGTTCCCCCGGGACAGGGGGCCACACCATATATTTT. Residues: CASSSPGTGGHTIYF.

V and J are TRBV5-4 and TRBJ1-2; possibly TRBD1 for D (6 bases). Germline-derived CDR1 and CDR2 are SGHNT and YYREEE (reference sequence). The CDR3 consists of 16 residues. V was shortened by 4 bases and J by 2 bases, with 18 bases between the two germline ends. CDR3 DNA: TGTGCCAGCAGCCAACGGGACACCCAAACCAACTATGGCTACACCTTC. It specifies CASSQRDTQTNYGYTF. The variable domain in full, completed from reference TRBV5-4 and TRBJ1-2, reads ETGVTQSPTHLIKTRGQQVTLRCSSQSGHNTVSWYQQALGQGPQFIFQYYREEENGRGNFPPRFSGLQFPNYSSELNVNALELDDSALYLCASSQRDTQTNYGYTFGSGTRLTVV.

The chain carries TRBV6-5 and TRBJ1-3, with TRBD1 as a possible D gene (6 bases). Per germline, CDR1 MNHEY and CDR2 SVGAGI. The CDR3 contains 15 residues. V was clipped by 2 bases and J by 1 base, with 9 bases between them. CDR3 DNA sequence: TGTGCCAGCAGTTACGGGGGCTTTTCTGGAAACACCATATATTTT. It translates to CASSYGGFSGNTIYF.

The rearrangement uses TRBV11-3 and TRBJ1-1; tentative D call: TRBD1 (6 bases). The CDR3 has 17 residues. Looked up from germline, CDR1 is SGHNT and CDR2 is YENEEA. V dropped 5 bases and J dropped 0 bases, with 19 bases sitting between them. CDR3 nucleotide sequence: TGTGCCAGCAGCCAAGGGGGGAAGGCGGGGGTGAACACTGAAGCTTTCTTT. As protein: CASSQGGKAGVNTEAFF.

The rearrangement uses TRBV7-3 and TRBJ2-7, with 10 bases identical to TRBD1. Germline assignment: CDR1 SGHTA and CDR2 FQGTGA. V shed 4 bases and J 6 bases; nucleotides not matched to a gene: 6. This CDR3 region has 14 residues. The CDR3, as DNA: TGTGCCAGCAGCTCCGGGACAGGGGAGGGCGAGCAGTACTTC. Translated, it gives CASSSGTGEGEQYF.

This chain joins TRBV18 and TRBJ2-7; 11 nucleotides align to TRBD2. The germline gives CDR1 KGHSH, CDR2 LQKENI. This CDR3 has 17 residues. After removal of 3 bases from V and 4 bases from J, the junction contained 11 bases not matched to a gene. CDR3 sequence (DNA): TGTGCCAGCTCACCCTTTGCCGGGACTAGCGGAGGGTACGAGCAGTACTTC. Its translation is CASSPFAGTSGGYEQYF.

The chain employs TRBV29-1 and TRBJ2-3, with 8 bases lining up with TRBD1. J gave up 5 bases and V 6 bases, and 13 bases lay outside the gene matches. This CDR3 region has 15 residues. CDR1 and CDR2 from the germline V gene are SQVTM and ANQGSEA. CDR3 coding DNA: TGCAGCGTCCTAGGACAGGGCGCCGAGGGAGATACGCAGTATTTT. It codes for CSVLGQGAEGDTQYF.

The genes are TRBV7-2 and TRBJ2-3, with TRBD2 matching over 8 bases. This CDR3 is built from 16 residues. Germline-derived CDR1 and CDR2 are SGHTA and FQGNSA. V dropped 5 bases and J dropped 4; count of bases not matched to a gene: 11. CDR3 coding DNA: TGTGCCAGCAGCATTTTTGCGGGGGGCACGGCAGATACGCAGTATTTT. Encoded protein: CASSIFAGGTADTQYF.

The chain links TRBV10-3 to TRBJ2-2, with 7 bases fitting TRBD1. The CDR3 is made up of 17 amino acids. The ends lost 0 bases at V and 4 bases at J; junction bases unmatched: 8. Germline loops: CDR1 ENHRY, CDR2 SYGVKD. The DNA of the CDR3 is TGTGCCATCAGTGAGTCGATGGACAGGTTTTCCACCGGGGAGCTGTTTTTT. Translated, it gives CAISESMDRFSTGELFF.

As for this clone: One end of the junction varies from germline; a read error may be responsible. This sequence joins TRBV18 and TRBJ2-3; 14 bases map to TRBD2. The CDR3 has 13 amino acids. Germline V lookup: CDR1 KGHSH, CDR2 LQKENI. CDR3 nucleotide sequence: TGTGCCAGCTCACCAGGGGGACTAGCGGGGGCCCTCTTT. Translated, it gives CASSPGGLAGALF.

The V call is TRBV7-2, the J call TRBJ2-7, with 7 bases aligning to TRBD2. Unmatched junction bases numbered 1, after V lost 3 bases and J lost 2 bases. This CDR3 contains 13 residues. Germline V gives CDR1 SGHTA, CDR2 FQGNSA. This CDR3 reads CASSFGTTYEQYF. CDR3 nucleotide sequence: TGTGCCAGCAGCTTCGGGACTACCTACGAGCAGTACTTC.

The gene calls are TRBV30 and TRBJ2-1, with D hard to call. With 0 bases removed from V and 10 bases from J, the gap between germline ends came to 10 bases. Germline V gene lookup returns CDR1 GTSNPN and CDR2 SVGIG (reference sequence). The CDR3 consists of 12 residues. The CDR3 loop reads CAWSVVWREQFF. CDR3 DNA sequence: TGTGCCTGGAGTGTAGTCTGGCGGGAGCAGTTCTTC.

The chain uses TRBV19 and TRBJ2-5; 14 nucleotides agree with TRBD2. In germline, CDR1 is LNHDA, CDR2 SQIVND (reference sequence). J was trimmed by 5 bases and V by 4 bases; bases with no gene match: 6. CDR3 length equals 16 residues. CDR3 DNA: TGTGCCAGTAGTACTAGACTAGCGGGGGGGCGTGAGACCCAGTACTTC. Protein sequence: CASSTRLAGGRETQYF. Full variable domain (remainder filled in from reference TRBV19 and TRBJ2-5): DGGITQSPKYLFRKEGQNVTLSCEQNLNHDAMYWYRQDPGQGLRLIYYSQIVNDFQKGDIAEGYSVSREKKESFPLTVTSAQKNPTAFYLCASSTRLAGGRETQYFGPGTRLLVL.

This chain connects TRBV19 to TRBJ1-1; no firm D call. Per the germline V gene, CDR1 is LNHDA and CDR2 is SQIVND (reference sequence). The germline V and J ends were trimmed by 3 bases and 7 bases, with 12 bases remaining between them. This CDR3 has 13 residues. The CDR3: CASSIYAEYEAFF. CDR3 sequence (DNA): TGTGCCAGTAGTATCTATGCGGAGTATGAAGCTTTCTTT.

The chain has TRBV6-5 and TRBJ2-5, with 8 bases aligning to TRBD2. The J segment lost 5 bases and the V segment lost 3 bases, leaving 5 bases of the junction unmatched. The V gene's germline CDR1 is MNHEY and CDR2 SVGAGI. The CDR3 runs 14 residues. Here the CDR3 reads CASSYRTSWETQYF. The DNA for the CDR3 is TGTGCCAGCAGTTATAGGACTAGCTGGGAGACCCAGTACTTC.

The rearrangement uses TRBV7-6 and TRBJ2-5; 8 nucleotides match TRBD2. V shed 0 bases, J shed 5 bases, and the junction held 8 bases outside the gene matches. Germline CDR1 reads SGHVS; CDR2 reads FNYEAQ. The CDR3 runs to 16 residues. As DNA, the CDR3 is TGTGCCAGCAGCTTAGCTAGCGGGGTATTAGGGGAGACCCAGTACTTC. Protein sequence: CASSLASGVLGETQYF.